The sequence of this TCR beta chain was determined in a study of PD-1 blockade in classical Hodgkin lymphoma. Here immunoSEQ multiplex PCR was the method, and the copy in TCRdb shows in-frame clones only, minus some. Of 20,000 to 25,000 clones listed, more than 90% are singletons. Of note for this clone: What it recognizes is unknown.

Time point here: newly diagnosed, previously untreated cHL patient sample. Magnetic negative selection was used to purify CD4+ T cells from thawed PBMCs. Study results and caveats: At baseline, newly diagnosed patients reportedly showed less TCR diversity than healthy donors.

CDR3 size: 14 residues. V lost 6 bases and J lost 0, with 9 bases in between. Germline CDR1 reads MNHNS; CDR2 reads SASEGT. The genes are TRBV6-1 and TRBJ1-3; D ambiguous. The source material was CD4+ T cells from blood. This TCR derives from a human donor with classical Hodgkin lymphoma. The CDR3 nucleotides are TGTGCCAGCAGGGTACACATCTCTGGAAACACCATATATTTT. It specifies CASRVHISGNTIYF.